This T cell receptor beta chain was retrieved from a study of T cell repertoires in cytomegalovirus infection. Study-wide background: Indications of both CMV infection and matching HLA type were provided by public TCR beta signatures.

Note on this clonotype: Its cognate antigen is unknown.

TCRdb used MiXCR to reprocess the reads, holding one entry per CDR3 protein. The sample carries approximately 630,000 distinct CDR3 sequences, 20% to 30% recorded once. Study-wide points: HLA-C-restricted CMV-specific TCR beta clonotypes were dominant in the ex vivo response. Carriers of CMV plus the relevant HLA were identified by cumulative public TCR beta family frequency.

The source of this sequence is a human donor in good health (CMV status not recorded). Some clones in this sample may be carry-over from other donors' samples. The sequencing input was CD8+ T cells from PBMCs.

This CDR3 reads CSARDEETANTGELFF. The CDR3, as DNA: TGCAGTGCTAGAGATGAGGAGACCGCGAACACCGGGGAGCTGTTTTTT. This rearrangement joins TRBV20-1 to TRBJ2-2; D gene ambiguous. Trimming shortened V by 0 bases and J by 0 bases, and 11 bases separated the two germline ends. Germline CDR1 is DFQATT and CDR2 is SNEGSKA (reference sequence). The CDR3 consists of 16 residues.